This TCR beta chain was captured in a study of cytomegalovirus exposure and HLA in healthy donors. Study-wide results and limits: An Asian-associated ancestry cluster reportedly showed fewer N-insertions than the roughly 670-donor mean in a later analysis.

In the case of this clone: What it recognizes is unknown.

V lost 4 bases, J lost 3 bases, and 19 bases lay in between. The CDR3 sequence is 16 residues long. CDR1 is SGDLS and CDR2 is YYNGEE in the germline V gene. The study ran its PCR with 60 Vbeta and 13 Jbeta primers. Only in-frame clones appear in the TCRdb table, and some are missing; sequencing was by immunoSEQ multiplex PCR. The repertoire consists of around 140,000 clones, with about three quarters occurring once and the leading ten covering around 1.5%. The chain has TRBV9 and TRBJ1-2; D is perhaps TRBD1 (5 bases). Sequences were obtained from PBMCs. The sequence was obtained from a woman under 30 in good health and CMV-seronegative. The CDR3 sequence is CASSTPSGGVDYGYTF. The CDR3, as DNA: TGTGCCAGCAGCACACCGTCAGGAGGGGTGGACTATGGCTACACCTTC.